One and the same sample provided the 5 T cell receptor beta chains below, sequenced in a study of shared clonotypes between healthy human individuals. Only in-frame clones appear in the TCRdb table, and some are missing; sequencing was by immunoSEQ multiplex PCR. Of about 660,000 clones listed, around two thirds are singletons. Sequenced input: memory CD4+ T cells sorted from blood. Noted subset: CD45RA-negative fraction. The receptors here all came from a woman aged 25 to 39 in good health.

The chain carries TRBV7-9 and TRBJ2-7; the D call may be TRBD1 or TRBD2 (6 bases each). From germline, CDR1 is SEHNR and CDR2 FQNEAQ (reference sequence). This CDR3 region has 15 residues. The germline V and J ends were trimmed by 1 base and 8 bases, with 18 bases remaining between them. CDR3 amino acids: CASSLGEGGSRQQYF. The CDR3 region has the DNA TGTGCCAGCAGCTTAGGCGAGGGGGGCAGCCGACAGCAGTACTTC.

This clone came up many times. The chain is built from TRBV19 and TRBJ1-5, with D maybe TRBD1 (5 bases). CDR3 length equals 14 residues. The germline V gene has CDR1 LNHDA and CDR2 SQIVND (reference sequence). Trimming left V 7 bases short and J 5 bases short, with 15 bases between. The CDR3 coding sequence is TGTGCCAGTATGTGGCTAACAGGTGATCAGCCCCAGCATTTT. Translation: CASMWLTGDQPQHF.

This clone occurred many times. CDR3 sequence reads: CASSLAREGLGNEQFF. CDR3 nucleotides: TGCGCCAGCAGCTTGGCGCGGGAGGGATTAGGCAATGAGCAGTTCTTC. The rearrangement links TRBV5-1 to TRBJ2-1, with 9 bases aligning to TRBD2. The CDR3 totals 16 residues. After removal of 0 bases from V and 6 bases from J, the junction contained 7 bases not matched to a gene. CDR1 and CDR2 from the germline V gene are SGHRS and YFSETQ.

The chain employs TRBV11-2 and TRBJ2-7; D may be TRBD2 (5 bases). Germline V CDR1 and CDR2: SGHAT, FQNNGV. The CDR3 is 14 amino acids. V was shortened by 0 bases and J by 7 bases, with 13 bases between the two germline ends. The CDR3 region has the DNA TGTGCCAGCAGCTTAGACCGGGGAATCGAAGAGCAGTACTTC. This translates into CASSLDRGIEEQYF.

V is TRBV11-3 and J is TRBJ2-5, with 12 bases fitting TRBD2. Trimming took 1 base from V and 5 from J; bases not matched to a gene: 8. CDR3 length: 17 amino acids. Germline CDR1 is SGHNT and CDR2 is YENEEA. The CDR3 bases are TGTGCCAGCAGCTTAGGCGACGGACTAGCGGGACTTGAGACCCAGTACTTC. Translating gives CASSLGDGLAGLETQYF.